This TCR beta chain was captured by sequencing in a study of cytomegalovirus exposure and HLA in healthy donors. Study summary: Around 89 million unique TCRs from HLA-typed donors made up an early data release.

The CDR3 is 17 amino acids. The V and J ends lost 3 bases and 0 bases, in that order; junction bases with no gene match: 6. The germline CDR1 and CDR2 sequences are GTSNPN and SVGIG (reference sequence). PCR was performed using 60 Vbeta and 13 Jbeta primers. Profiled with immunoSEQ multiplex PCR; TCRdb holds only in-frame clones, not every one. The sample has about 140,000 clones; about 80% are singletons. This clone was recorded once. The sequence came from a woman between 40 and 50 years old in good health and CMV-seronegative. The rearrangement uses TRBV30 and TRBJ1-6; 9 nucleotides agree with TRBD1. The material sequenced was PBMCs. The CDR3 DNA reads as TGTGCCTGGAGCGCGGGACAGGGAAGCTCCTATAATTCACCCCTCCACTTT. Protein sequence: CAWSAGQGSSYNSPLHF.